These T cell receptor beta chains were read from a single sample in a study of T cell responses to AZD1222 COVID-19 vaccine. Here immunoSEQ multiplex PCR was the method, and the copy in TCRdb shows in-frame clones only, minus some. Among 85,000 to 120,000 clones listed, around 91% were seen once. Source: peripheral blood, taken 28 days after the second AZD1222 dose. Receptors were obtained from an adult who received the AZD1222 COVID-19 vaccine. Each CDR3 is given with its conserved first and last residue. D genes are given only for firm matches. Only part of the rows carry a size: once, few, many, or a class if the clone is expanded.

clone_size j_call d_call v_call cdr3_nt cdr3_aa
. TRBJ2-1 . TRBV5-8 TGTGCCAGCAGCTCCGACGTTGGATCTTACAATGAGCAGTTCTTC CASSSDVGSYNEQFF
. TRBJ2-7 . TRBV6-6 TGTGCCAGCAGTTACAGTGTTCACGAGCAGTACTTC CASSYSVHEQYF
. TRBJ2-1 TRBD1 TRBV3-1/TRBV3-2 TGTGCCAGCAGCCAGGAGGGACAGGGTGGGCCTTGGCAGTTCTTC CASSQEGQGGPWQFF
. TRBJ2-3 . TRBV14 TGTGCCAGCAGCCAAGGTCGGGGCGGGGGCACAGATACGCAGTATTTT CASSQGRGGGTDTQYF
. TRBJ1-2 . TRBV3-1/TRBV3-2 TGTGCCAGCAGCCAAGGGGACTATGGCTACACCTTC CASSQGDYGYTF
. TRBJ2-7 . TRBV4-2 TGTGCCAGCAGCCAAGAAGGGCAGGGTTTCTACGAGCAGTACTTC CASSQEGQGFYEQYF
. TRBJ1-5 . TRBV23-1 TGCGCCAGCAGTCACCCCCGCGCGGGCGGATATAGCAATCAGCCCCAGCATTTT CASSHPRAGGYSNQPQHF
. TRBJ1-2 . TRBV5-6 TGTGCCAGCAGATCCCGAGGGGGGGACTATGGCTACACCTTC CASRSRGGDYGYTF
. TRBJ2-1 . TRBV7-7 TGTGCTAGCAGCACAGAGGCGGGGCGGAATGAGCAGTTCTTC CASSTEAGRNEQFF
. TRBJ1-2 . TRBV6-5 TGTGCCAGCAAGAGGGCTCGGGATAGCTATGGCTACACCTTC CASKRARDSYGYTF
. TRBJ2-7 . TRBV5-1 TGCGCCAGCAGCCCTGACTCCTACGAGCAGTACTTC CASSPDSYEQYF
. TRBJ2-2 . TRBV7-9 TGTGCCAGCAGCCCCGAGGGACCAAGCTGGTATAACACCGGGGAGCTGTTTTTT CASSPEGPSWYNTGELFF
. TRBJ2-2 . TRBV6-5 TGTGCCAGCAGCACCGTGGGCACCGGGGAGCTGTTTTTT CASSTVGTGELFF
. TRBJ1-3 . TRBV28 TGTGCCAGCAGTCGGCGGGGCACCATATATTTT CASSRRGTIYF
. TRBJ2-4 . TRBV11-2 TGTGCCAGCAGCTTGGAGGGACTAGCCAAAAACATTCAGTACTTC CASSLEGLAKNIQYF
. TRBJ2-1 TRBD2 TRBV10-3 TGTGCCATCAGTGACACTATCGGGGGGGCCAATGAGCAGTTCTTC CAISDTIGGANEQFF
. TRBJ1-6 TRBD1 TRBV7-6 TGTGCCAGCAGCTTAACCGGGACAGACGCGTCCCCCCTCCACTTT CASSLTGTDASPLHF
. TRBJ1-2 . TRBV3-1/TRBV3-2 TGTGCCAGCAGCCAAGTCCCCGGGAAAGGCTACACCTTC CASSQVPGKGYTF
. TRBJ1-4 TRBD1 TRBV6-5 TGTGCCAGCAGAGCAATGGACAGGGGGCTTGAAAAACTGTTTTTT CASRAMDRGLEKLFF
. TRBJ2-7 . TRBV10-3 TGTGCCATCAGTGGGACAGCCTCCTACGAGCAGTACTTC CAISGTASYEQYF
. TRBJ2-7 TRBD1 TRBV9 TGTGCCAGCAGCGTAGGGGGGACAGAAATTTACGAGCAGTACTTC CASSVGGTEIYEQYF
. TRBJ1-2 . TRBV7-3 TGTGCCAGCAGCTTATCTGGGATTGATGGCTACACCTTC CASSLSGIDGYTF
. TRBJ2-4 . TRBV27 TGTGCCAGCAGTTTATCGATCGGCAGGGACATTCAGTACTTC CASSLSIGRDIQYF
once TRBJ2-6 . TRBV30 TGTGCCCCGCCATGGGGGTGCGGGTGCTCTGGGGCCAACGTCCTGACTTTC CAPPWGCGCSGANVLTF